A selection of T cell receptor beta chains follows, all from one sample in a study of OX40 agonist ivuxolimab in advanced cancers. Clones were read by immunoSEQ multiplex PCR, and TCRdb kept only the in-frame ones, dropping some. In the table there are 74,000 or so clones, around 85% of which are singletons. Sequencing used CD4+ or CD8+ T cells sorted from blood, obtained in a trial of the OX40 agonist ivuxolimab. Every receptor here comes from an adult with an advanced solid tumor such as melanoma, head and neck, liver or kidney cancer. Each CDR3 is given without its conserved first and last residue. Fields, in order: V gene, CDR3 protein.

v_gene: TRBV10-3; CDR3aa: AISVGGVQPQH
v_gene: TRBV2; CDR3aa: ASSERGNQPQH
v_gene: TRBV27; CDR3aa: ASSLVLGAYSSPLH
v_gene: TRBV11-3; CDR3aa: ASSRAGQGDFDEQF
v_gene: TRBV10-3; CDR3aa: AISELHGTGTGELF
v_gene: TRBV2; CDR3aa: ASSDWTVRKETQY
v_gene: TRBV6-5; CDR3aa: ASSYPLRGRETQY
v_gene: TRBV11-2; CDR3aa: ASSSPKFPRGWEF
v_gene: TRBV14; CDR3aa: ASSQEDEQY
v_gene: TRBV14; CDR3aa: ASSLAGGPGADTQY
v_gene: TRBV18; CDR3aa: ASSPMGLTGDQPQH
v_gene: TRBV5-8; CDR3aa: ASSPDRDGEQY
v_gene: TRBV6-5; CDR3aa: ASSYSERGSYEQY
v_gene: TRBV7-3; CDR3aa: ATSPSNGPGGELF
v_gene: TRBV5-4; CDR3aa: ASSPRVAGGTEAF
v_gene: TRBV15; CDR3aa: ATSRDFRGGGADTQY
v_gene: TRBV9; CDR3aa: ASSVREGRTEAF
v_gene: TRBV5-1; CDR3aa: ASSLGGGFGTGPYEQY
v_gene: TRBV5-6; CDR3aa: ASSLNRGANSNQPQH
v_gene: TRBV18; CDR3aa: ASSPGAKNTGELF
v_gene: TRBV6-5; CDR3aa: ASSPGTGSGYT
v_gene: TRBV5-1; CDR3aa: ASSEAGSRTPGELF
v_gene: TRBV5-1; CDR3aa: ASSRTVSTNEKLF
v_gene: TRBV9; CDR3aa: ASSYRFNTEAF
v_gene: TRBV6-5; CDR3aa: ASSKGQDNSPLH
v_gene: TRBV10-3; CDR3aa: AISDSGRANTGELF
v_gene: TRBV2; CDR3aa: ASSLGPASPPQH
v_gene: TRBV6-5; CDR3aa: ASSYSRSGPRSPLH
v_gene: TRBV4-2; CDR3aa: ASSQDPGRNTGELF
v_gene: TRBV7-3; CDR3aa: ASSPTPTDTQY
v_gene: TRBV10-3; CDR3aa: AIRTQGGNYGYT
v_gene: TRBV5-1; CDR3aa: ASSLAGLGETQY
v_gene: TRBV27; CDR3aa: ASSPNPLISGNTIY
v_gene: TRBV19; CDR3aa: ASSIVQGGGWNEQF
v_gene: TRBV2; CDR3aa: ASKRGREGQNEQF
v_gene: TRBV6-1; CDR3aa: ASFRETGRAEGYT
v_gene: TRBV5-1; CDR3aa: ASSPRAGGGETQY
v_gene: TRBV28; CDR3aa: ASSLQRAPNEKLF
v_gene: TRBV6-5; CDR3aa: ASSYLMGHQGTEAF
v_gene: TRBV6-1; CDR3aa: ASSGTEYQPQH
v_gene: TRBV21-1; CDR3aa: ASSKGEGNYGYT
v_gene: TRBV7-2; CDR3aa: ASFEYPTSPLH
v_gene: TRBV6-5; CDR3aa: ASSDGTGEEKLF
v_gene: TRBV5-4; CDR3aa: ASSSEPGLEGAAQY
v_gene: TRBV6-6; CDR3aa: ASSGQGAGYNIQY
v_gene: TRBV2; CDR3aa: ASSDDRVGANVLT
v_gene: TRBV7-9; CDR3aa: ASSLWGTHSNQPQH
v_gene: TRBV7-2; CDR3aa: ASSFGGTDTQY